This record looks at one TCR beta chain sequence and its context. The sample comes from a study of blood T cell repertoires in COVID-19. Across the whole study: Donors in the United States, Italy and Spain gave samples during acute or convalescent COVID-19. T cells, B-cell-depleted T cells, or PBMCs supplied cDNA or gDNA.

Generated by immunoSEQ multiplex PCR, the TCRdb table keeps only in-frame clones and is missing some. Among 180,000 or so clones listed, roughly 80% were seen once. This CDR3 has 18 residues. Germline lookup yields CDR1 MGHDK and CDR2 SYGVNS. V lost 1 base to trimming and J lost 2 bases; unmatched junction nucleotides: 8. Cohorts were based on clinical histories the participants reported. In Cohort 3, a recovered donor had either two negative PCRs, clearance, or symptom resolution. Sample: PBMCs or T cells enriched from blood (not recorded which). This receptor was obtained from a woman in her forties or fifties who had recovered from COVID-19. The J gene is TRBJ2-3, the V gene TRBV25-1, with TRBD2 matching 11 bases. In DNA form, the CDR3 reads TGTGCCAGCAGTGAATGGGTAGTAGCGGGAGGGCCCACAGATACGCAGTATTTT. Amino acids: CASSEWVVAGGPTDTQYF.